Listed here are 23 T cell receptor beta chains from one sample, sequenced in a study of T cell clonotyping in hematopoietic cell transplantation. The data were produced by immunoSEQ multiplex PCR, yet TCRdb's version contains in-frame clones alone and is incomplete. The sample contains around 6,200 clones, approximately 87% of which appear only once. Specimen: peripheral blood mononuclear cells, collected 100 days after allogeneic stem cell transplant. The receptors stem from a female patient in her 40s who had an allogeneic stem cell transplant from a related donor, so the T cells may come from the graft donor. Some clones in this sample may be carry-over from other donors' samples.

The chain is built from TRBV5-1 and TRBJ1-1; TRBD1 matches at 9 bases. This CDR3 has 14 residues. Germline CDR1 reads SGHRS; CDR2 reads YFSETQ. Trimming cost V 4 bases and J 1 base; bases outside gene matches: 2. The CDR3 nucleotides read TGCGCCAGCAGCCCGGACAGGGGGAACACTGAAGCTTTCTTT. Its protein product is CASSPDRGNTEAFF.

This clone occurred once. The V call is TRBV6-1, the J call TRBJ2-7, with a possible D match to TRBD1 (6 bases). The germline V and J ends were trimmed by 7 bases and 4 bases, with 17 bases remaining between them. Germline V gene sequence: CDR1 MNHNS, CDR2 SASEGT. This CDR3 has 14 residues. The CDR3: CASKGPGQEYEQYF. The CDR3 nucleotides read TGTGCCAGCAAGGGTCCGGGACAAGAATACGAGCAGTACTTC.

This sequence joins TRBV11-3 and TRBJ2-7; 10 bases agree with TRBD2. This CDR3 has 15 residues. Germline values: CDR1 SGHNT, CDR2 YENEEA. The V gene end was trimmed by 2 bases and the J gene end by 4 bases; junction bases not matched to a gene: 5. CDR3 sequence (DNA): TGTGCCAGCAGCTTACAAGCGGGAGGGCCTTACGAGCAGTACTTC. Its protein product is CASSLQAGGPYEQYF.

The CDR3 reads CASSLGGSYGYTF. Written as DNA, the CDR3 is TGTGCCAGCAGCTTGGGTGGCTCTTATGGCTACACCTTC. This chain joins TRBV5-4 and TRBJ1-2; D gene uncertain. In germline, CDR1 is SGHNT, CDR2 YYREEE (reference sequence). With 0 bases removed from V and 5 bases from J, the gap between germline ends came to 8 bases. The CDR3 totals 13 residues.

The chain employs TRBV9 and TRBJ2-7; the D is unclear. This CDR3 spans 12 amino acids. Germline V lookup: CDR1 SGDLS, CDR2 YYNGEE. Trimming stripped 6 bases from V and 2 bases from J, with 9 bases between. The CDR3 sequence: CASNARPYEQYF. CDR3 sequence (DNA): TGTGCCAGCAATGCCAGGCCCTACGAGCAGTACTTC.

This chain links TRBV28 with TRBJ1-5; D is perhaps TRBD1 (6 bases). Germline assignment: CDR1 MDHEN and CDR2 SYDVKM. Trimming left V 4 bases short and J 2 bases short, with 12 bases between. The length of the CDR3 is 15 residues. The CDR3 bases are TGTGCCAGCAGTTCACCTAACAGGGGCAATCAGCCCCAGCATTTT. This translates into CASSSPNRGNQPQHF.

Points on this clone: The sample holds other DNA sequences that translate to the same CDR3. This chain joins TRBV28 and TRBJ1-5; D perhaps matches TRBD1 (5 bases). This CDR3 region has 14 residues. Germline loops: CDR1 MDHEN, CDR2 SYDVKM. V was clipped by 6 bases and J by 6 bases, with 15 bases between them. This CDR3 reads CASSPSQGTQPQHF. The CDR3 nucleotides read TGTGCCAGCAGCCCGTCTCAGGGAACTCAGCCCCAGCATTTT.

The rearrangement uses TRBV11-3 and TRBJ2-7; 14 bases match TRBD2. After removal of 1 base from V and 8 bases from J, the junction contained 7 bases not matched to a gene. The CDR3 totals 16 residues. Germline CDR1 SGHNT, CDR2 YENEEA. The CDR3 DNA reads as TGTGCCAGCAGCTTAGGAGGTAGACTAGCGGGAGGGAAGCAGTACTTC. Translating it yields CASSLGGRLAGGKQYF.

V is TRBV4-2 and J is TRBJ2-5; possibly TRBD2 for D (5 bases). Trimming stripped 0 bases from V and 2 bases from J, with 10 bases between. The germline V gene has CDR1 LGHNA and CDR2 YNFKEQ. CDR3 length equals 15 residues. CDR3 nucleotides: TGTGCCAGCAGCCAAGATGATCAGCGGCAAGAGACCCAGTACTTC. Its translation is CASSQDDQRQETQYF.

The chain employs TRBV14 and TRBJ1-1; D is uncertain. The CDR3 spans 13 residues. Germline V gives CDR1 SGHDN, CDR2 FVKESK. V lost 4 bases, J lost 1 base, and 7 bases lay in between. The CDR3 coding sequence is TGTGCCAGCAGCCTGGGCAGGAACACTGAAGCTTTCTTT. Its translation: CASSLGRNTEAFF. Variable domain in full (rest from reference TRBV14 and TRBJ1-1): EAGVTQFPSHSVIEKGQTVTLRCDPISGHDNLYWYRRVMGKEIKFLLHFVKESKQDESGMPNNRFLAERTGGTYSTLKVQPAELEDSGVYFCASSLGRNTEAFFGQGTRLTVV.

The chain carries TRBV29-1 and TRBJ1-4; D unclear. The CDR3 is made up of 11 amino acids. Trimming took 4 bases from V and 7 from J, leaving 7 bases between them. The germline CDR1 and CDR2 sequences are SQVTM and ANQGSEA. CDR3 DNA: TGCAGCGTTGGAGGGTCTGAAAAACTGTTTTTT. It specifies CSVGGSEKLFF.

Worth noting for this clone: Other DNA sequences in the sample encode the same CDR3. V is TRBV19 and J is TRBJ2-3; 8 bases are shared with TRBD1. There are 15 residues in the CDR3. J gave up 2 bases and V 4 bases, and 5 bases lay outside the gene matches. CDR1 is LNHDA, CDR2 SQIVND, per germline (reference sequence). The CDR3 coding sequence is TGTGCCAGTAGTAACGACAGGGGCGACACAGATACGCAGTATTTT. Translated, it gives CASSNDRGDTDTQYF.

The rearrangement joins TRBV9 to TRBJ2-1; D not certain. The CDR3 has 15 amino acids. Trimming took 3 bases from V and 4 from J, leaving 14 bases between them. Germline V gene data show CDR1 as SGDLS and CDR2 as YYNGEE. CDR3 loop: CASSGVYGRYNEQFF. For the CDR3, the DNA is TGTGCCAGCAGCGGCGTTTATGGGCGGTACAATGAGCAGTTCTTC.

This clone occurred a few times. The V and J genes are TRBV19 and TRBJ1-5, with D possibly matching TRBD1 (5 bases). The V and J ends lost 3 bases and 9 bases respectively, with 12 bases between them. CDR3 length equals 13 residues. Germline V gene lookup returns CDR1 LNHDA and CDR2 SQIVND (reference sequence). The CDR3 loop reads CASSITGHPPQHF. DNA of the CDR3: TGTGCCAGTAGTATCACCGGACACCCGCCCCAGCATTTT.

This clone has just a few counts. The CDR3 reads CATEGGGGQPQHF. CDR3 DNA: TGTGCCACCGAAGGGGGGGGAGGGCAGCCCCAGCATTTT. This chain joins TRBV6-6 and TRBJ1-5, with a weak D call TRBD1 (6 bases). V dropped 10 bases and J dropped 7 bases, with 17 bases sitting between them. This CDR3 spans 13 amino acids. Germline lookup yields CDR1 MNHNY and CDR2 SVGAGI (reference sequence).

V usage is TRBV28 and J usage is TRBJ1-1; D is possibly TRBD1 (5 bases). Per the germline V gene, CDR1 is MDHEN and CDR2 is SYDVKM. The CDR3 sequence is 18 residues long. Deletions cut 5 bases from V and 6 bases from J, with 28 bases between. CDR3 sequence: CASSRRGNSGARGPEAFF. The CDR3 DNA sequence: TGTGCCAGCAGTCGCCGGGGGAATTCAGGAGCAAGGGGACCTGAAGCTTTCTTT.

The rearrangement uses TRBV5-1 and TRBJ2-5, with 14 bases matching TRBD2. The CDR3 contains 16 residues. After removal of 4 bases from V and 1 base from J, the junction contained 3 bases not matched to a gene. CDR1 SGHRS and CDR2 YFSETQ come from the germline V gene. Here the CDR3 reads CASSQGLAGGQETQYF. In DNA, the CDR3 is TGCGCCAGCAGCCAAGGACTAGCGGGAGGCCAAGAGACCCAGTACTTC.

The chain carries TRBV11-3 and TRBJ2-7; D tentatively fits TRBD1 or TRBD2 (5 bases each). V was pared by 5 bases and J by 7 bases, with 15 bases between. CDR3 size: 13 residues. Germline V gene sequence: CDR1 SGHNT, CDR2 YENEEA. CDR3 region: CASSRTRDGEQYF. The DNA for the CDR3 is TGTGCCAGCAGCCGAACCCGGGACGGGGAGCAGTACTTC.

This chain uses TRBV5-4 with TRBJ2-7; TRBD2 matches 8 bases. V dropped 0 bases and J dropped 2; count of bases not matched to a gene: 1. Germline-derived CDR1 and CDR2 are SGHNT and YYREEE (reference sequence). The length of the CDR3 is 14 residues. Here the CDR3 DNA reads TGTGCCAGCAGCTTGGCCGGGAGGGCCTACGAGCAGTACTTC. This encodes CASSLAGRAYEQYF.

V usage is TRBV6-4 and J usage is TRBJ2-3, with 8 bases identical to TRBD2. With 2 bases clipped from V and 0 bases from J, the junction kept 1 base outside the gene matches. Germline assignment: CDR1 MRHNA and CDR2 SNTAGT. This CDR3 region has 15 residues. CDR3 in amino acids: CASSDASGSTDTQYF. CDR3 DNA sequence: TGTGCCAGCAGTGACGCTAGCGGGAGCACAGATACGCAGTATTTT.

CDR3 sequence reads: CASSPEMNTEAFF. In DNA form, the CDR3 reads TGTGCCAGCTCACCAGAAATGAACACTGAAGCTTTCTTT. The rearrangement uses TRBV18 and TRBJ1-1; no reliable D call. V lost 2 bases to trimming and J lost 0 bases, with 4 bases between them. Germline values: CDR1 KGHSH, CDR2 LQKENI. This CDR3 is 13 amino acids long.

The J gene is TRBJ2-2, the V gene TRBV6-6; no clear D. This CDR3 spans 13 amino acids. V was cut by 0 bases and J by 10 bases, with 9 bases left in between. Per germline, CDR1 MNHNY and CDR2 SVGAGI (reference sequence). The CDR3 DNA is TGTGCCAGCAGTTACTCGGATAGAGAGGAGCTGTTTTTT. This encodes CASSYSDREELFF.

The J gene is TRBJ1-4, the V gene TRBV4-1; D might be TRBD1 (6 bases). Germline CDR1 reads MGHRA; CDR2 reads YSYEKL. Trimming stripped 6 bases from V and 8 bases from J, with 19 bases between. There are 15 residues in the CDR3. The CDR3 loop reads CASRLEGVRREKLFF. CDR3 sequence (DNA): TGCGCCAGCAGACTGGAGGGGGTTAGGAGGGAAAAACTGTTTTTT.